The present TCR beta chain was sequenced within a study of T cells in Graves' hyperthyroidism and ophthalmopathy. Looking at the study overall: Before treatment of any kind, peripheral blood was taken at initial diagnosis.

Patients were excluded for uncontrolled infection, other autoimmune disease, pregnancy or lactation. Whole-study findings and limits: A model of 13 V-J pairs discriminated ophthalmopathy from stable hyperthyroidism.

Amplification of TCR beta CDR3 regions was performed using RNA transcripts as template. The TCR CDR3 was amplified in a first-round RT-PCR using the HTBI primer set. A single record per CDR3 protein comes from TCRdb applying MiXCR to the multiplex PCR reads. The data contain 650,000 to 700,000 distinct CDR3 sequences, 15% to 20% of them singletons. This clonotype was recorded at least ten times. Its specificity is unknown. This CDR3 region has 14 residues. The J segment lost 7 bases and the V segment lost 2 bases, leaving 6 bases of the junction unmatched. Per germline, CDR1 LNHDA and CDR2 SQIVND (reference sequence).

This TCR was recovered from a man aged 50 to 59 with Graves' hyperthyroidism. The sample comprised blood. V usage is TRBV19 and J usage is TRBJ1-1; 8 bases match TRBD1. CDR3 coding DNA: TGTGCCAGTAGTATATCGGGACAGGCCAGTGAAGCTTTCTTT. As protein: CASSISGQASEAFF.